The 18 T cell receptor beta chains below come from one sample, sequenced in a study of cytomegalovirus exposure and HLA in healthy donors listed by TCRdb under 2017. The library was built by means of the immunoSEQ multiplex PCR assay. For the multiplex PCR, a mixture combining 60 forward primers for TCR Vbeta segments and 13 reverse primers for TCR Jbeta segments was used. TCRdb obtained this table from immuneACCESS and retained in-frame rearrangements with V and J assigned. These tables miss some clones; where compared with another copy, unresolved V genes account for less than half of the shortfall, and the remainder is unexplained. The sample yields approximately 290,000 clones; 80% were counted once. The ten most abundant clones make up over 0.3% of the sample. Sequencing used PBMCs. These receptors came from a girl aged 2 to 10 in good health and CMV-seronegative.

The chain joins TRBV7-9 to TRBJ2-7, with D tentatively TRBD2 (5 bases). The CDR3 is made up of 14 amino acids. Between the trimmed V and J ends, which lost 1 base and 4 bases, there was a span of 11 bases. Germline assignment: CDR1 SEHNR and CDR2 FQNEAQ (reference sequence). The CDR3 region is CASSLGPRGYEQYF. The DNA for the CDR3 is TGTGCCAGCAGCTTAGGTCCCCGGGGTTACGAGCAGTACTTC.

As concerns this clone: At one end, the junction sequence differs from germline, possibly due to a read error. The chain recombines TRBV7-9 with TRBJ2-7; 10 bases agree with TRBD1. The germline V gene encodes CDR1 SEHNR and CDR2 FQNEAQ (reference sequence). The CDR3 has 14 amino acids. CDR3 DNA sequence: TGTTCCAGCACCCGGGACAGGGGACCCTACGAGCAGTACTTC. Translation gives CSSTRDRGPYEQYF.

This clone has just one count. CDR3 DNA: TGTGCCAGCAGTTGGGGAGGGGCCAAAAACATTCAGTACTTC. Its translation is CASSWGGAKNIQYF. The genes are TRBV6-6 and TRBJ2-4; 7 nucleotides line up with TRBD2. The CDR3 runs to 14 residues. With 4 bases clipped from V and 1 base from J, the junction kept 1 base outside the gene matches. The germline V gene encodes CDR1 MNHNY and CDR2 SVGAGI (reference sequence).

This chain connects TRBV28 to TRBJ2-7; TRBD2 aligns across 8 bases. The CDR3 has 15 amino acids. The junction had 13 bases not matched to a gene; V was cut back by 6 bases and J by 6 bases. Germline V lookup: CDR1 MDHEN, CDR2 SYDVKM. CDR3 DNA sequence: TGTGCCAGCAGAACTCCGGGACTAGGAATAGGCGAGCAGTACTTC. This codes for CASRTPGLGIGEQYF.

This clone was observed a handful of times. J is TRBJ2-2 and V is TRBV4-1, with a weak D call TRBD2 (6 bases). Germline lookup yields CDR1 MGHRA and CDR2 YSYEKL. The CDR3 contains 17 residues. V lost 1 base, J lost 1 base, and 13 bases lay in between. This CDR3 reads CASSQVKGGMNTGELFF. The DNA for the CDR3 is TGCGCCAGCAGCCAAGTTAAGGGCGGGATGAACACCGGGGAGCTGTTTTTT.

The V call is TRBV27, the J call TRBJ2-6, with D hard to call. The V end lost 6 bases, the J end lost 1 base, and 4 bases lay between the germline ends. This CDR3 is built from 13 residues. Germline assignment: CDR1 MNHEY and CDR2 SMNVEV (reference sequence). CDR3 DNA sequence: TGTGCCAGCAGGCAGTCTGGGGCCAACGTCCTGACTTTC. This translates into CASRQSGANVLTF.

A few counts support this clone. The V and J genes are TRBV5-5 and TRBJ1-2; D remains ambiguous. V lost 0 bases and J 4 bases, leaving 7 bases between the germline ends. Germline V gene data show CDR1 as SGHKS and CDR2 as YYEKEE (reference sequence). This CDR3 contains 13 residues. In DNA form, the CDR3 reads TGTGCCAGCAGCTTGGCCGTTAGCTATGGCTACACCTTC. Its translation: CASSLAVSYGYTF.

J is TRBJ2-5 and V is TRBV7-8; TRBD1 agrees at 9 bases. The V and J ends lost 7 bases and 5 bases, in that order; junction bases with no gene match: 11. CDR1 is SGHVS and CDR2 is FQNEAQ in the germline V gene. The CDR3 is made up of 15 amino acids. This CDR3 is CASTAGTGFGETQYF. The CDR3 DNA reads as TGTGCCAGCACCGCAGGGACAGGGTTCGGCGAGACCCAGTACTTC.

The CDR3 coding sequence is TGCGCCAGCAGCCAAGAAGGTTCGCTAGTTAATGAGCAGTTCTTC. Encoded protein: CASSQEGSLVNEQFF. The gene calls are TRBV4-1 and TRBJ2-1, with D hard to call. Germline CDR1 reads MGHRA; CDR2 reads YSYEKL. Trimming took off 0 bases at V and 7 bases at J, with 13 bases between the two ends. The CDR3 length is 15 residues.

The rearrangement uses TRBV7-9 and TRBJ2-2; a weak D match, TRBD2 (5 bases). Germline V gives CDR1 SEHNR, CDR2 FQNEAQ (reference sequence). This CDR3 has 15 amino acids. V was shortened by 0 bases and J by 4 bases, with 9 bases between the two germline ends. The CDR3 spells CASSLARAATGELFF. The CDR3 region has the DNA TGTGCCAGCAGCTTAGCGCGGGCGGCCACCGGGGAGCTGTTTTTT.

The table lists this clone with a few counts. The J gene is TRBJ2-3, the V gene TRBV7-9; 7 bases map to TRBD2. Per the germline V gene, CDR1 is SEHNR and CDR2 is FQNEAQ (reference sequence). The CDR3 is 18 residues long. Unmatched junction bases numbered 13, after V lost 1 base and J lost 3 bases. The CDR3 protein is CASSLGNFRWEGTDTQYF. CDR3 DNA: TGTGCCAGCAGCTTAGGGAACTTTCGGTGGGAGGGAACAGATACGCAGTATTTT.

The chain recombines TRBV10-1 with TRBJ2-1, with 12 bases identical to TRBD2. CDR1 and CDR2 (germline): WNHNN, SYGVQD (reference sequence). The CDR3 has 15 amino acids. With 5 bases clipped from V and 5 bases from J, the junction kept 4 bases outside the gene matches. In DNA form, the CDR3 reads TGCGCCAGCAGTTCGCTAGCGGGAGGGGACAATGAGCAGTTCTTC. It yields the protein CASSSLAGGDNEQFF.

This clone was observed a few times. J is TRBJ2-7 and V is TRBV21-1; the table names TRBD2, a call not compared with the DNA. TRBV21-1 constitutes a pseudogene. This CDR3 is 15 amino acids long. Written as DNA, the CDR3 is TGTGCCAGCAGCAGAGGACTAGCGCACTCCTACGAGCAGTACTTC. Its protein is CASSRGLAHSYEQYF.

The chain combines TRBV5-4 with TRBJ2-2; 8 bases agree with TRBD2. V was pared by 4 bases and J by 9 bases, with 11 bases of the junction left unmatched. The CDR3 runs 15 residues. Per germline, CDR1 SGHNT and CDR2 YYREEE (reference sequence). CDR3 loop: CASSLGGGAGRELFF. CDR3 bases: TGTGCCAGCAGCCTCGGGGGGGGAGCTGGCCGGGAGCTGTTTTTT.

CDR3 loop: CASSKTGQGLGGYTF. CDR3 DNA: TGTGCCAGTAGTAAAACAGGACAGGGCCTGGGCGGCTACACCTTC. This chain uses TRBV19 with TRBJ1-2; 8 bases are shared with TRBD1. Looked up from germline, CDR1 is LNHDA and CDR2 is SQIVND (reference sequence). Trimming cost V 4 bases and J 8 bases; bases outside gene matches: 12. The CDR3 spans 15 residues.

This chain joins TRBV4-1 and TRBJ1-2, with TRBD1 matching over 7 bases. V trimming: 2 bases; J trimming: 2 bases; junction bases outside the gene matches: 11. The V gene's germline CDR1 is MGHRA and CDR2 YSYEKL. The CDR3 is 17 residues long. DNA of the CDR3: TGCGCCAGCAGCCAACGGATCCGAGACAGGGACAACTATGGCTACACCTTC. As protein: CASSQRIRDRDNYGYTF.

The chain uses TRBV27 and TRBJ2-3; D call uncertain. Trimming cost V 3 bases and J 0 bases, with 13 bases left between them. The germline V gene has CDR1 MNHEY and CDR2 SMNVEV (reference sequence). This CDR3 has 16 amino acids. The CDR3 DNA follows: TGTGCCAGCAGTTTGGCCCCCTTCGGGAGCACAGATACGCAGTATTTT. Encoded protein: CASSLAPFGSTDTQYF.

The chain joins TRBV10-3 to TRBJ2-7; 7 bases are shared with TRBD1. Germline assignment: CDR1 ENHRY and CDR2 SYGVKD. J gave up 0 bases and V 10 bases, and 9 bases lay outside the gene matches. The length of the CDR3 is 14 residues. CDR3 in DNA: TGTGCCAGTCAGGAGACAGGGATCTCCTACGAGCAGTACTTC. Protein: CASQETGISYEQYF.